The rows below give T cell receptor beta chains drawn from one sample of a study of CD8+CD57+ T cells in acquired aplastic anemia. A single record per CDR3 protein comes from TCRdb applying MiXCR to the reads. The top ten clones hold roughly 8% of a sample with 300,000 or so distinct CDR3 sequences, roughly 50% of them seen once. The specimen sequenced was sorted CD4+, CD8+, or CD8+CD57+ T cells (not recorded which) from PBMCs. The receptors stem from a human donor with severe aplastic anemia or a healthy control (not recorded which). Both conserved end residues are part of each CDR3. Each record gives: J gene, D gene, clone size, V gene, CDR3 DNA, CDR3 protein. The D gene is left open where the match is weak. Size is stated for part of the rows, as once, few or many counts, or as a class when the clone is expanded.

J: TRBJ1-6; D: -; size: -; V: TRBV24-1; DNA: TGTGCCACCAGTGACCTGGCATGGGACCGAGGGCGAGGACGATTTAATTCACCCCTCCACTTT; CDR3: CATSDLAWDRGRGRFNSPLHF
J: TRBJ2-7; D: TRBD2; size: -; V: TRBV20-1; DNA: TGCAGTGCTAGTCCAGCGGGAGCCGTCGAGCAGTACTTC; CDR3: CSASPAGAVEQYF
J: TRBJ2-4; D: TRBD2; size: -; V: TRBV3-1; DNA: TGTGCCAGCAGCCAAGTAATGGGGGAGGGGAACATTCAGTACTTC; CDR3: CASSQVMGEGNIQYF
J: TRBJ1-3; D: TRBD1; size: -; V: TRBV20-1; DNA: TGCAATGCTAGAGACGGACAGGGGCAAGGAAACACCATATATTTT; CDR3: CNARDGQGQGNTIYF
J: TRBJ1-5; D: -; size: -; V: TRBV6-2/TRBV6-3; DNA: TGTGCCAGCAGTTTAACAGATCAAAATCAGCCCCAGCATTTT; CDR3: CASSLTDQNQPQHF
J: TRBJ1-5; D: TRBD1; size: -; V: TRBV6-1; DNA: TGTGCCAGCAGTAAGACAGGGACGGGCAATCAGCCCCAGCATTTT; CDR3: CASSKTGTGNQPQHF
J: TRBJ1-3; D: TRBD1; size: -; V: TRBV19; DNA: TGTGCCAGTAATCCGACAGGGGCTGGAAACACCATATATTTT; CDR3: CASNPTGAGNTIYF
J: TRBJ2-5; D: -; size: many; V: TRBV11-2; DNA: TGTGCCAGCAGTTCCGGGACTTTGGAAACTTACCACCAAGAGACCCAGTACTTC; CDR3: CASSSGTLETYHQETQYF
J: TRBJ2-7; D: TRBD2; size: -; V: TRBV10-3; DNA: TGTGCCATCAGTGCCGGGACTAGCGGGGTCTACGAGCAGTACTTC; CDR3: CAISAGTSGVYEQYF
J: TRBJ2-3; D: TRBD2; size: once; V: TRBV7-2; DNA: TGTGCCAGCGTGGGTCACATTTTAGCGGGAGAGCTCACAGATACGCAGTATTTT; CDR3: CASVGHILAGELTDTQYF
J: TRBJ2-7; D: -; size: -; V: TRBV24-1; DNA: TGTGCCACCAGTGGTGGCGGGCACTCCTACGAGCAGTACTTC; CDR3: CATSGGGHSYEQYF
J: TRBJ2-1; D: TRBD2; size: -; V: TRBV24-1; DNA: TGTGCCACCAGTGTCGCGGGGGGGGCATACAATGAGCAGTTCTTC; CDR3: CATSVAGGAYNEQFF
J: TRBJ2-3; D: TRBD2; size: -; V: TRBV24-1; DNA: TGTGCCACCAGGGGAAGCGGGGGCACAGATACGCAGTATTTT; CDR3: CATRGSGGTDTQYF
J: TRBJ2-1; D: TRBD1; size: -; V: TRBV25-1; DNA: TGTGCCAGCAGTGAAACTCAGGGGGCCTACAATGAGCAGTTCTTC; CDR3: CASSETQGAYNEQFF
J: TRBJ2-7; D: TRBD1; size: few; V: TRBV9; DNA: TGTGCCAGCAGCCCTGGGACAGGTCCCTTCTACGAGCAGTACTTC; CDR3: CASSPGTGPFYEQYF
J: TRBJ1-2; D: -; size: many; V: TRBV6-2/TRBV6-3; DNA: TGTGCCAGCAGTTTATACTATGGCTACACCTTC; CDR3: CASSLYYGYTF
J: TRBJ2-2; D: TRBD1; size: many; V: TRBV11-2; DNA: TGTGCCAGCAGCAGGTTATCTGGAGACAGGGACGCCGGGGAGCTGTTTTTT; CDR3: CASSRLSGDRDAGELFF
J: TRBJ2-5; D: TRBD1; size: -; V: TRBV6-4; DNA: TGTGCCAGCAGTGACACAGGGGGAGGAGGAGAGACCCAGTACTTC; CDR3: CASSDTGGGGETQYF
J: TRBJ2-7; D: TRBD1; size: many; V: TRBV5-5; DNA: TGTGCCAGCAGCTGGGACAGGACGGAGGGAGACTTC; CDR3: CASSWDRTEGDF
J: TRBJ1-2; D: -; size: -; V: TRBV7-9; DNA: TGTGCCAGCAGCTTAGACGGTATAGGAGGCTACACCTTC; CDR3: CASSLDGIGGYTF
J: TRBJ2-3; D: TRBD1; size: -; V: TRBV7-9; DNA: TGTGCCAGCAGCTTATGGGGACCGGGACAGGGTAAAGATACGCAGTATTTT; CDR3: CASSLWGPGQGKDTQYF
J: TRBJ1-1; D: TRBD1; size: -; V: TRBV4-3; DNA: TGCGCCAGCAGCCAAGGACAGGGGGCAACTGAAGCTTTCTTT; CDR3: CASSQGQGATEAFF
J: TRBJ2-7; D: -; size: -; V: TRBV5-1; DNA: TGCGCCAGCAGCGCACGCACGTGGAGCGTCTCCTACGAGCAGTACTTC; CDR3: CASSARTWSVSYEQYF
J: TRBJ2-7; D: TRBD2; size: -; V: TRBV20-1; DNA: TGCAGTGCTAGCGGGACTAGCGGGAGGTGGTCCTACGAGCAGTACTTC; CDR3: CSASGTSGRWSYEQYF
J: TRBJ2-5; D: TRBD2; size: -; V: TRBV20-1; DNA: TGCAGTGCTGTCAGAGCGGGGGGACAAGAGACCCAGTACTTC; CDR3: CSAVRAGGQETQYF
J: TRBJ1-5; D: -; size: -; V: TRBV2; DNA: TGTGCCACAAGGTACGGATTAAGCGGTCAGCCCCAGCATTTT; CDR3: CATRYGLSGQPQHF
J: TRBJ1-4; D: -; size: many; V: TRBV2; DNA: TGTGCCAGCAGTTTGGACACCGCTGGCTGGGAAAAACTGTTTTTT; CDR3: CASSLDTAGWEKLFF
J: TRBJ2-3; D: -; size: -; V: TRBV25-1; DNA: TGTGCCAGCAGTGACGCGGGACCCCCTTCAGATACGCAGTATTTT; CDR3: CASSDAGPPSDTQYF
J: TRBJ1-1; D: TRBD1; size: many; V: TRBV7-9; DNA: TGTGCCAGCAGCCTTGAGACAGGGTATACTGAAGCTTTCTTT; CDR3: CASSLETGYTEAFF
J: TRBJ1-2; D: TRBD1; size: -; V: TRBV25-1; DNA: TGTGCCAGCAGTGGACCGGGACAGGGGGCTAGTAGCTATGGCTACACCTTC; CDR3: CASSGPGQGASSYGYTF
J: TRBJ2-5; D: -; size: -; V: TRBV2; DNA: TGTGCCAGCGAGCGGAGAACCCAGTACTTC; CDR3: CASERRTQYF
J: TRBJ1-3; D: TRBD1; size: -; V: TRBV5-1; DNA: TGCGCCAGCAGCTTGGGGACAGGGACAGTGGATTACACCATATATTTT; CDR3: CASSLGTGTVDYTIYF
J: TRBJ1-2; D: TRBD1; size: -; V: TRBV24-1; DNA: TGTGCCACCAGTGACCACGGGACAGGGGTTAGTGGCTACACCTTC; CDR3: CATSDHGTGVSGYTF
J: TRBJ2-7; D: -; size: -; V: TRBV5-1; DNA: TGCGCCAGCAGCCATGACAACGAGCAGTACTTC; CDR3: CASSHDNEQYF
J: TRBJ1-2; D: TRBD1; size: many; V: TRBV14; DNA: TGTGCCAGCAGCCCGAATTTTGGGACAGTCTATGGCTACACCTTC; CDR3: CASSPNFGTVYGYTF
J: TRBJ1-1; D: -; size: many; V: TRBV20-1; DNA: TGCAGTGCTAGAGGGCCAACTGAAGCTTTCTTT; CDR3: CSARGPTEAFF
J: TRBJ2-5; D: TRBD2; size: -; V: TRBV5-1; DNA: TGCGCCAGCAGCTTATCCCCGACTAGCGGAGCGTCCCGGTACCAAGAGACCCAGTACTTC; CDR3: CASSLSPTSGASRYQETQYF
J: TRBJ2-1; D: TRBD2; size: once; V: TRBV29-1; DNA: TGCAGCGGTGGGCTCCTAGCGGGAAAAAATGAGCAGTTCTTC; CDR3: CSGGLLAGKNEQFF
J: TRBJ2-7; D: TRBD1; size: -; V: TRBV20-1; DNA: TGCAGTGCTCCGGACAGGGAGCAGTACTTC; CDR3: CSAPDREQYF
J: TRBJ1-1; D: -; size: once; V: TRBV7-2; DNA: TGTGCCAGCAGCTTAGAGTACGACACTGAAGCTTTCTTT; CDR3: CASSLEYDTEAFF